This TCR beta chain was obtained from a study of T cells in Graves' hyperthyroidism and ophthalmopathy. On the study more broadly: At initial diagnosis, before any treatment had begun, peripheral blood was obtained.

Trimming removed 0 bases from V and 0 bases from J; junction bases left unmatched: 10. Germline V gene data show CDR1 as MNHNY and CDR2 as SVGAGI (reference sequence). CDR3 length: 19 residues. The TCR beta CDR3 regions underwent amplification using RNA transcripts as the source. Initially, a first-round RT-PCR of the TCR CDR3 employed the HTBI primer set. Each CDR3 protein gets one entry after TCRdb re-called the multiplex PCR reads with MiXCR. The sample shows more than 500,000 distinct CDR3 sequences, about a sixth of them seen only once. PBMCs came from roughly 10 ml fresh peripheral blood. Study-wide results and limits: From stable hyperthyroidism, ophthalmopathy was set apart by a 13 V-J model.

A remark on this clonotype: Its antigen is as yet unknown.

Input material: blood. The rearrangement links TRBV6-6 to TRBJ2-3; 9 bases align to TRBD2. The TCR sequence derives from a woman under 40 with Graves' hyperthyroidism. The CDR3 DNA reads TGTGCCAGCAGTTACTCTGCTAGCGGGAAGGGATATAGCACAGATACGCAGTATTTT. It encodes CASSYSASGKGYSTDTQYF.